This section outlines one T cell receptor beta chain sequence together with its context. This CDR3 is built from 21 residues. The junction had 19 bases not matched to a gene; V was cut back by 6 bases and J by 2 bases. These data belong to a study of T cells after yellow fever vaccination. Study background: Fractions with few cells were prepared using SMART-Seq v4 Ultra Low Input.

TCRdb re-derived calls from the 5' RACE reads in MiXCR, one entry per CDR3 protein. Of 350,000 to 450,000 distinct CDR3 sequences in the sample, roughly a sixth are singletons; the top ten hold 15% to 20%. This clonotype was sampled from a man younger than 35 who received the YFV17D yellow fever vaccine. V usage is TRBV12-3 or TRBV12-4 and J usage is TRBJ2-3; 14 bases are shared with TRBD2. The starting material was PBMCs, obtained before the yellow fever booster vaccination. In nucleotides, the CDR3 is TGTGCCAGCAGCCACACCCCGGGACTAGCGGGGGCAGCTGAAATCACAGATACGCAGTATTTT. Protein: CASSHTPGLAGAAEITDTQYF.